This entry concerns a single TCR beta chain. Its antigen is as yet unknown. This specimen comes from a study of cytomegalovirus exposure and HLA in healthy donors. Study-wide points: Generally TCR sequences proved uncommon, though certain public TCRs appeared in numerous donors.

J gave up 9 bases and V 1 base, and 10 bases lay outside the gene matches. Germline CDR1 and CDR2: SGHDT and YYEEEE. This CDR3 contains 15 residues. The PCR made use of 60 Vbeta and 13 Jbeta primers. Libraries were prepared by immunoSEQ multiplex PCR; TCRdb keeps only in-frame clonotypes and omits some of them. The sample comprises a few hundred thousand clones, about 93% of which are singletons, and about 1.7% rests with the top ten. Sequenced: PBMCs. The receptor was isolated from a girl aged 2 to 10 in good health and CMV-seronegative. The gene calls are TRBV5-6 and TRBJ2-1, with 7 bases fitting TRBD1. DNA for the CDR3: TGTGCCAGCAGCTTGAGTACAGGGGACCTCGGTGAGCAGTTCTTC. Protein product: CASSLSTGDLGEQFF. The full variable domain, with the rest looked up from reference TRBV5-6 and TRBJ2-1, is DAGVTQSPTHLIKTRGQQVTLRCSPKSGHDTVSWYQQALGQGPQFIFQYYEEEERQRGNFPDRFSGHQFPNYSSELNVNALLLGDSALYLCASSLSTGDLGEQFFGPGTRLTVL.